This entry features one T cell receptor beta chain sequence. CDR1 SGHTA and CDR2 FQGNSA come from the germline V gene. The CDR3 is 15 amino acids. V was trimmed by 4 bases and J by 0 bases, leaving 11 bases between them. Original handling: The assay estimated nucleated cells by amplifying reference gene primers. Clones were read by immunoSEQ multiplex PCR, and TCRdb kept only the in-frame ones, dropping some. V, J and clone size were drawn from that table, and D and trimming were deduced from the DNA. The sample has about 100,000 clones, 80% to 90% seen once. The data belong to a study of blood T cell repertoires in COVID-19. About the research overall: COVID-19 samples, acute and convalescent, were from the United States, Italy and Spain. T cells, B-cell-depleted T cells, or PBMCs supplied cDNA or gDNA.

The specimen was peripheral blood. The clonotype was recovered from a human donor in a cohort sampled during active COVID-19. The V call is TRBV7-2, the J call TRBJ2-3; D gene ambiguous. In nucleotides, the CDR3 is TGTGCCAGCAGCTCCGGCGGCCCTAGCACAGATACGCAGTATTTT. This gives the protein CASSSGGPSTDTQYF. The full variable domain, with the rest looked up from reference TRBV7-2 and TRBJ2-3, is GAGVSQSPSNKVTEKGKDVELRCDPISGHTALYWYRQSLGQGLEFLIYFQGNSAPDKSGLPSDRFSAERTGGSVSTLTIQRTQQEDSAVYLCASSSGGPSTDTQYFGPGTRLTVL.